This T cell receptor (beta chain) was identified in a study of vaccination and CD4 T cells after COVID-19. Overall study: Convalescent cases comprised some 10 mild and one severe, all SARS-CoV-2 positive by nasal swab PCR. Stimulation of the cells used overlapping spike peptide pools from SARS-CoV-2 and from the common cold coronaviruses HCoV-NL63, HCoV-OC43 and HCoV-229E.

This clonotype was detected only a few times. Antigen specificity is unknown. With the Oncomine TCR Beta short-read assay, DNA from cultured CD4+ T cells was sequenced. TCRdb processed the PCR reads anew with MiXCR; each CDR3 protein has one entry. The sample yields around 18,000 distinct CDR3 sequences, 45% to 65% seen once. The treatment here: roughly 11-day PBMC culture with coronavirus spike peptide pools or control peptides (ViraFEST assay). On day 3 and again on day 7, fresh IL-2 medium was used to replace half the medium. From germline, CDR1 is DFQATT and CDR2 SNEGSKA (reference sequence). Between the trimmed V and J ends, which lost 8 bases and 2 bases, there was a span of 16 bases. This CDR3 region has 13 residues.

The clonotype comes from a human donor who had recovered from COVID-19. This chain uses TRBV20-1 with TRBJ2-7; perhaps TRBD2 as D (6 bases). This sample comprised CD4+ T cells from blood, cultured in vitro, obtained before SARS-CoV-2 vaccination. The CDR3 DNA follows: TGCAGTTCCTTGACTAGGTTACCCTACGAGCAGTACTTC. Its protein product is CSSLTRLPYEQYF.